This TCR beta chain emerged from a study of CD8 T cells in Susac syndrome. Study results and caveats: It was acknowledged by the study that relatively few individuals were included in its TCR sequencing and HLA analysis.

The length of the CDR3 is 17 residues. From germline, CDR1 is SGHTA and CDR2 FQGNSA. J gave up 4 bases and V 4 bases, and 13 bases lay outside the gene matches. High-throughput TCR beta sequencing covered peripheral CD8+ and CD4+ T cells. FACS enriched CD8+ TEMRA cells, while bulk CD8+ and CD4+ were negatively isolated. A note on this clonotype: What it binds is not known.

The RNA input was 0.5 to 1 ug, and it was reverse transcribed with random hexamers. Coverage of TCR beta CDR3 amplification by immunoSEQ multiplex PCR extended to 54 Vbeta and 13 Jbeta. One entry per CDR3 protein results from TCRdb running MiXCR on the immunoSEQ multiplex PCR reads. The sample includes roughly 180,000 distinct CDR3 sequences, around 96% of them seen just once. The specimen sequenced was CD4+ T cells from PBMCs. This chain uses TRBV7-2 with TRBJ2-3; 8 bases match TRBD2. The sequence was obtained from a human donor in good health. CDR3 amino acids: CASSSPYGGAAADTQYF. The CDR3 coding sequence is TGTGCCAGCAGCTCCCCCTACGGGGGGGCAGCGGCAGATACGCAGTATTTT.